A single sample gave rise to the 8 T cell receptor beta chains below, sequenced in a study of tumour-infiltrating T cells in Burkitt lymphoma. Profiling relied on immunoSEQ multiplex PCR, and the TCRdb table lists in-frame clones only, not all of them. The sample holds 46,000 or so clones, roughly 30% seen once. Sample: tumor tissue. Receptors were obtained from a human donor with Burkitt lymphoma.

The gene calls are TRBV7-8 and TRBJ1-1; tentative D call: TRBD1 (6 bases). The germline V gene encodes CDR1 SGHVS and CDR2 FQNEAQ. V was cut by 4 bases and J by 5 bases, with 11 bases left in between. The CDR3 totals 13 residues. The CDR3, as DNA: TGTGCCAGCAGCTCTGGGGGGGCGACTGAAGCTTTCTTT. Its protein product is CASSSGGATEAFF.

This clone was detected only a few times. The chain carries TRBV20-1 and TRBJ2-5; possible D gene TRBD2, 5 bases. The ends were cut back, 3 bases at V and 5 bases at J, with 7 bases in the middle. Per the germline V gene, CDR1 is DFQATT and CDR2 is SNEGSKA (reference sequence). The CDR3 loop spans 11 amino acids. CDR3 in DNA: TGCAGTGCTAGCTCGGGGGAGACCCAGTACTTC. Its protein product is CSASSGETQYF.

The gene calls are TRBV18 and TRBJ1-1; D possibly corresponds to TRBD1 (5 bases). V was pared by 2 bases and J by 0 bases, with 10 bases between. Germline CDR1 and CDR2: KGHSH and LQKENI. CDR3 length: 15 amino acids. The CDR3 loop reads CASSPIRGLNTEAFF. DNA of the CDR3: TGTGCCAGCTCACCAATTAGGGGCCTGAACACTGAAGCTTTCTTT.

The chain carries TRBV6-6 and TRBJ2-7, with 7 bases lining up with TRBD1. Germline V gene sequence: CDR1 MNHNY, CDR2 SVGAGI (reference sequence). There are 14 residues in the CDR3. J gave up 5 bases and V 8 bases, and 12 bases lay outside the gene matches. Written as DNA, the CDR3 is TGTGCCAGCGCAGGGGGAGCTTCTTCCCACGAGCAGTACTTC. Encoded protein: CASAGGASSHEQYF.

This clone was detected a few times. In DNA, the CDR3 is TGTGCCAGCAGTTTAGGGTCTTTCAATCAGCCCCAGCATTTT. Translating it yields CASSLGSFNQPQHF. The chain uses TRBV6-5 and TRBJ1-5; D gene unclear. CDR1 MNHEY and CDR2 SVGAGI come from the germline V gene. V dropped 4 bases and J dropped 3 bases, with 10 bases sitting between them. The CDR3 has 14 residues.

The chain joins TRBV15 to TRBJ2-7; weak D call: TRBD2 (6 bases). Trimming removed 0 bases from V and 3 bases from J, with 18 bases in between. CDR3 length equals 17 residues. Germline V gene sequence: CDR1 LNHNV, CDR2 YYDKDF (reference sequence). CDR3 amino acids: CATSRDRKGTVFYEQYF. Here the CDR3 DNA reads TGTGCCACCAGCAGAGATAGGAAGGGGACTGTCTTCTACGAGCAGTACTTC.

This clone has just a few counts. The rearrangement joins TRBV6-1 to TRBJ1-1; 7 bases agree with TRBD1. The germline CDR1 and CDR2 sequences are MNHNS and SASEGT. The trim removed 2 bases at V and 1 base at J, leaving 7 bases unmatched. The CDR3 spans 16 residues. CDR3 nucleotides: TGTGCCAGCAGTGAACGAGGGGGCGGATGGAACACTGAAGCTTTCTTT. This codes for CASSERGGGWNTEAFF.

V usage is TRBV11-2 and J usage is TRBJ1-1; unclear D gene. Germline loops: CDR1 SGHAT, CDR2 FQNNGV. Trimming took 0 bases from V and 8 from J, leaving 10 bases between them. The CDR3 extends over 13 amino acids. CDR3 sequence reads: CASSLDSTTEAFF. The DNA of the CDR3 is TGTGCCAGCAGCTTAGACTCTACGACAGAAGCTTTCTTT.